The rows below give T cell receptor beta chains drawn from one sample of a study of shared clonotypes between healthy human individuals. Generated by immunoSEQ multiplex PCR, the TCRdb table keeps only in-frame clones and is missing some. The table has about 2.2 million clones, approximately 92% seen once; the top ten hold approximately 1.7%. Source material: naive CD8+ T cells from PBMCs. Source of these receptors: a man aged 18-30 years in good health. Some clones in this sample may be carry-over from other donors' samples. The CDR3 runs from the conserved cysteine through the conserved F or W. The order of the fields is J gene, V gene, clone size, D gene, CDR3 DNA, CDR3 protein. D genes are given only for firm matches. Not all rows give a size; the values are once, few, many and, for expanded clones, a class.

j_call: TRBJ2-2
v_call: TRBV2
clone_size: .
d_call: TRBD2
cdr3_nt: TGTGCCAGCAGTACCCCTGATCTAGCGGGAGTGACCGGGGAGCTGTTTTTT
cdr3_aa: CASSTPDLAGVTGELFF

j_call: TRBJ1-5
v_call: TRBV19
clone_size: .
d_call: .
cdr3_nt: TGTGCCAGTAGTATAGTCGGTCTACAGGCCCTGTGGCCCCAGCATTTT
cdr3_aa: CASSIVGLQALWPQHF

j_call: TRBJ1-1
v_call: TRBV5-1
clone_size: .
d_call: .
cdr3_nt: TGCGCCAGCAGCTTATCAGGTGGGGCTGAAGCTTTCTTT
cdr3_aa: CASSLSGGAEAFF

j_call: TRBJ1-5
v_call: TRBV2
clone_size: .
d_call: .
cdr3_nt: TGTGCCAGCAGTGTTTCCAGCAGGGTGGGCAATCAGCCCCAGCATTTT
cdr3_aa: CASSVSSRVGNQPQHF

j_call: TRBJ2-7
v_call: TRBV15
clone_size: .
d_call: .
cdr3_nt: TGTGCCACCAGCAGCGCCCGGGTTCGTGAGCAGTACTTC
cdr3_aa: CATSSARVREQYF

j_call: TRBJ1-6
v_call: TRBV4-1
clone_size: .
d_call: .
cdr3_nt: TGCGCCAGCAGCCAAACAAGGGAGGGTTCACCCCTCCACTTT
cdr3_aa: CASSQTREGSPLHF

j_call: TRBJ2-7
v_call: TRBV27
clone_size: .
d_call: .
cdr3_nt: TGTGCCAGCAGAATACTAGGGGTTGGCGGCGAGCAGTACTTC
cdr3_aa: CASRILGVGGEQYF

j_call: TRBJ1-1
v_call: TRBV27
clone_size: few
d_call: .
cdr3_nt: TGTGCCAGCAGTTTATGGGGGAGGGGGAACACTGAAGCTTTCTTT
cdr3_aa: CASSLWGRGNTEAFF

j_call: TRBJ2-1
v_call: TRBV5-1
clone_size: .
d_call: TRBD2
cdr3_nt: TGCGCCAGCAGCACGGGACTAGCGGGGTACAATGAGCAGTTCTTC
cdr3_aa: CASSTGLAGYNEQFF

j_call: TRBJ2-3
v_call: TRBV2
clone_size: .
d_call: TRBD1
cdr3_nt: TGTGCCAGCAGTGAAGTAGACAGGGAATGGACAGATACGCAGTATTTT
cdr3_aa: CASSEVDREWTDTQYF

j_call: TRBJ1-1
v_call: TRBV5-6
clone_size: .
d_call: TRBD1
cdr3_nt: TGTGCCAGCAGCTGGGACAGGGTCGACACTGAAGCTTTCTTT
cdr3_aa: CASSWDRVDTEAFF

j_call: TRBJ2-7
v_call: TRBV2
clone_size: .
d_call: .
cdr3_nt: TGTGCCAGAACCGCTGGTACAGGGCACCACGAGCAGTACTTC
cdr3_aa: CARTAGTGHHEQYF

j_call: TRBJ2-1
v_call: TRBV29-1
clone_size: .
d_call: TRBD2
cdr3_nt: TGCAGCGCCCATCTAGCGGGAGACTCCTACAATGAGCAGTTCTTC
cdr3_aa: CSAHLAGDSYNEQFF

j_call: TRBJ1-1
v_call: TRBV11-2
clone_size: once
d_call: .
cdr3_nt: TGTGCCAGCAGCTTACTATCGGGACCTGCAGGGTCTGAAGCTTTCTTT
cdr3_aa: CASSLLSGPAGSEAFF

j_call: TRBJ2-1
v_call: TRBV19
clone_size: .
d_call: .
cdr3_nt: TGTGCCAGTAGTATCCCCTACACGCGCCCCTACAATGAGCAGTTCTTC
cdr3_aa: CASSIPYTRPYNEQFF

j_call: TRBJ1-2
v_call: TRBV5-8
clone_size: .
d_call: .
cdr3_nt: TGTGCCAGCACAAGAAACGGCTACACCTTC
cdr3_aa: CASTRNGYTF

j_call: TRBJ1-1
v_call: TRBV7-9
clone_size: .
d_call: .
cdr3_nt: TGTGCCAGCAGCTCCCTGGGGCAGGGACCCACTGAAGCTTTCTTT
cdr3_aa: CASSSLGQGPTEAFF

j_call: TRBJ2-5
v_call: TRBV29-1
clone_size: .
d_call: TRBD1
cdr3_nt: TGCAGCGTAGGACAGGGTTGGGTGTTGCAAGAGACCCAGTACTTC
cdr3_aa: CSVGQGWVLQETQYF

j_call: TRBJ1-6
v_call: TRBV5-1
clone_size: .
d_call: .
cdr3_nt: TGCGCCAGCACCGGGGGTGGACCCCTCCACTTT
cdr3_aa: CASTGGGPLHF

j_call: TRBJ1-1
v_call: TRBV2
clone_size: .
d_call: .
cdr3_nt: TGTGCCAGCAGGGACCCCCGGCGCTCCACTGAAGCTTTCTTT
cdr3_aa: CASRDPRRSTEAFF

j_call: TRBJ2-5
v_call: TRBV4-1
clone_size: .
d_call: .
cdr3_nt: TGCGCCAGCAGCCAAGCGCCGTTAACGAAGACCCAGTACTTC
cdr3_aa: CASSQAPLTKTQYF

j_call: TRBJ2-1
v_call: TRBV19
clone_size: .
d_call: TRBD2
cdr3_nt: TGTGCCAGTACCATGGGGCTAGCGGGAGTTGTGGGGTACAATGAGCAGTTCTTC
cdr3_aa: CASTMGLAGVVGYNEQFF

j_call: TRBJ2-3
v_call: TRBV27
clone_size: .
d_call: TRBD1
cdr3_nt: TGTGCCAGCAGTTTGACCTACAGGGGGTGGGAAGATACGCAGTATTTT
cdr3_aa: CASSLTYRGWEDTQYF

j_call: TRBJ2-3
v_call: TRBV6-1
clone_size: once
d_call: .
cdr3_nt: TGTGCCAGCAGTGGAGGCTATAGCACAGATACGCAGTATTTT
cdr3_aa: CASSGGYSTDTQYF

j_call: TRBJ1-4
v_call: TRBV7-9
clone_size: .
d_call: .
cdr3_nt: TGTGCCAGCAGCTTGGGGGTTGAAAAACTGTTTTTT
cdr3_aa: CASSLGVEKLFF

j_call: TRBJ2-7
v_call: TRBV4-1
clone_size: .
d_call: .
cdr3_nt: TGCGCCAGCAGCCAAGGGTCAGACTACGAGCAGTACTTC
cdr3_aa: CASSQGSDYEQYF

j_call: TRBJ1-4
v_call: TRBV29-1
clone_size: .
d_call: .
cdr3_nt: TGCAGCACCTTGTCAACTAATGAAAAACTGTTTTTT
cdr3_aa: CSTLSTNEKLFF

j_call: TRBJ1-1
v_call: TRBV9
clone_size: .
d_call: .
cdr3_nt: TGTGCCAGCAGCCAATTGGCGGGGGCAGTCACTGAAGCTTTCTTT
cdr3_aa: CASSQLAGAVTEAFF

j_call: TRBJ2-7
v_call: TRBV15
clone_size: .
d_call: .
cdr3_nt: TGTGCCACGAGCCACTCTTCTACTTACGAGCAGTACTTC
cdr3_aa: CATSHSSTYEQYF

j_call: TRBJ2-3
v_call: TRBV5-1
clone_size: once
d_call: .
cdr3_nt: TGCGCCAGCAGCCTGATCCTAAAGGGCACGACTGATACGCAGTATTTT
cdr3_aa: CASSLILKGTTDTQYF

j_call: TRBJ2-7
v_call: TRBV14
clone_size: .
d_call: TRBD2
cdr3_nt: TGTGCCAGCAGCCAAGGGCGTAGCGGGAGGGCCGGGTACGAGCAGTACTTC
cdr3_aa: CASSQGRSGRAGYEQYF

j_call: TRBJ2-2
v_call: TRBV5-5
clone_size: .
d_call: .
cdr3_nt: TGTGCCAGCAGCTTGTCTGGCAGGGGAGTGGCCGGGGAGCTGTTTTTT
cdr3_aa: CASSLSGRGVAGELFF

j_call: TRBJ2-1
v_call: TRBV13
clone_size: .
d_call: TRBD2
cdr3_nt: TGTGCCAGCAGCCCCGTCACGGGAGGGGACAATGAGCAGTTCTTC
cdr3_aa: CASSPVTGGDNEQFF

j_call: TRBJ1-2
v_call: TRBV4-1
clone_size: .
d_call: .
cdr3_nt: TGCGCCAGCAGGGAACGGGACGGACCTAACTATGGCTACACCTTC
cdr3_aa: CASRERDGPNYGYTF

j_call: TRBJ2-1
v_call: TRBV27
clone_size: .
d_call: .
cdr3_nt: TGTGCCAGCAGTTTTTCGGCAGGCCTTCTCTACAATGAGCAGTTCTTC
cdr3_aa: CASSFSAGLLYNEQFF

j_call: TRBJ2-7
v_call: TRBV14
clone_size: once
d_call: .
cdr3_nt: TGTGCCAGCAGCCAATGGCAGGGTATCTCCGAGCAGTACTTC
cdr3_aa: CASSQWQGISEQYF

j_call: TRBJ2-7
v_call: TRBV13
clone_size: .
d_call: TRBD2
cdr3_nt: TGTGCCAGCAGCTTCCCGACTAGCGGGAGTGGCTACGAGCAGTACTTC
cdr3_aa: CASSFPTSGSGYEQYF

j_call: TRBJ1-2
v_call: TRBV7-2
clone_size: .
d_call: .
cdr3_nt: TGTGCCAGCAGCTACCGCCCCGAAGGCGGCTACACCTTC
cdr3_aa: CASSYRPEGGYTF

j_call: TRBJ1-3
v_call: TRBV9
clone_size: .
d_call: .
cdr3_nt: TGTGCCAGCAGCGCAGAACGGGGTTCTTCTGGAAACACCATATATTTT
cdr3_aa: CASSAERGSSGNTIYF

j_call: TRBJ1-1
v_call: TRBV9
clone_size: few
d_call: .
cdr3_nt: TGTGCCAGCAGCGTAGACGGGAGTACCGCCACTGAAGCTTTCTTT
cdr3_aa: CASSVDGSTATEAFF

j_call: TRBJ1-2
v_call: TRBV29-1
clone_size: .
d_call: .
cdr3_nt: TGCAGCGTTGAGCTGTTTGGGGTCGGCTACACCTTC
cdr3_aa: CSVELFGVGYTF

j_call: TRBJ2-7
v_call: TRBV4-1
clone_size: .
d_call: TRBD1
cdr3_nt: TGCGCCAGCAGCCAAGCCGCCGGGACAGGGGCCTACGAGCAGTACTTC
cdr3_aa: CASSQAAGTGAYEQYF

j_call: TRBJ2-1
v_call: TRBV10-3
clone_size: .
d_call: TRBD2
cdr3_nt: TGTGCCATCAGTGAGTCCGGGACTAGCGGGTGGAATGAGCAGTTCTTC
cdr3_aa: CAISESGTSGWNEQFF

j_call: TRBJ1-1
v_call: TRBV23-1
clone_size: .
d_call: .
cdr3_nt: TGCGCCAGCAGTCTCTGGCTGGGCACTGAAGCTTTCTTT
cdr3_aa: CASSLWLGTEAFF

j_call: TRBJ2-1
v_call: TRBV28
clone_size: .
d_call: .
cdr3_nt: TGTGCCAGCAGTTCCGAACAGGAGAGCTCCTACAATGAGCAGTTCTTC
cdr3_aa: CASSSEQESSYNEQFF

j_call: TRBJ1-2
v_call: TRBV10-3
clone_size: .
d_call: .
cdr3_nt: TGTGCCATCAATCCGGGGACTAACTATGGCTACACCTTC
cdr3_aa: CAINPGTNYGYTF

j_call: TRBJ1-5
v_call: TRBV10-3
clone_size: .
d_call: .
cdr3_nt: TGTGCCATCAGTGAGTCTGGGTCCCTTAATCAGCCCCAGCATTTT
cdr3_aa: CAISESGSLNQPQHF

j_call: TRBJ2-1
v_call: TRBV27
clone_size: .
d_call: TRBD2
cdr3_nt: TGTGCCAGCAGAGGTTATCGACTAGCGGGACCCCCAGGATCCTACAATGAGCAGTTCTTC
cdr3_aa: CASRGYRLAGPPGSYNEQFF

j_call: TRBJ1-5
v_call: TRBV19
clone_size: .
d_call: TRBD1
cdr3_nt: TGTGCCAGTAACCCTCGGCAAATCCGGGACAGGGGGGCCAATCAGCCCCAGCATTTT
cdr3_aa: CASNPRQIRDRGANQPQHF

j_call: TRBJ1-5
v_call: TRBV28
clone_size: .
d_call: .
cdr3_nt: TGTGCCAGCAGTTTTTTGGTGCAATCAGGGCCCCAGCATTTT
cdr3_aa: CASSFLVQSGPQHF

j_call: TRBJ1-1
v_call: TRBV4-2
clone_size: once
d_call: .
cdr3_nt: TGTGCCAGCAGCCAAGATAGGGGGGGGAACACTGAAGCTTTCTTT
cdr3_aa: CASSQDRGGNTEAFF

j_call: TRBJ2-7
v_call: TRBV19
clone_size: once
d_call: TRBD1
cdr3_nt: TGTGCCAGTAGTTTATCTATTCGGACAGGGGGATCCTACGAGCAGTACTTC
cdr3_aa: CASSLSIRTGGSYEQYF

j_call: TRBJ1-1
v_call: TRBV4-1
clone_size: .
d_call: .
cdr3_nt: TGCGCCAGCAGCCCGGGGAGGACCGGGTACACTGAAGCTTTCTTT
cdr3_aa: CASSPGRTGYTEAFF

j_call: TRBJ1-5
v_call: TRBV5-5
clone_size: .
d_call: .
cdr3_nt: TGTGCCAGCAGCTTGTCAGGGTACCAGCCCCAGCATTTT
cdr3_aa: CASSLSGYQPQHF

j_call: TRBJ2-1
v_call: TRBV7-9
clone_size: .
d_call: TRBD2
cdr3_nt: TGTGCCAGCAGCTGGGGACTAGCGGCCTACAATGAGCAGTTCTTC
cdr3_aa: CASSWGLAAYNEQFF

j_call: TRBJ1-4
v_call: TRBV2
clone_size: .
d_call: TRBD1
cdr3_nt: TGTGCCAGTGGGGACAGCCTATCAACTAATGAAAAACTGTTTTTT
cdr3_aa: CASGDSLSTNEKLFF

j_call: TRBJ2-2
v_call: TRBV28
clone_size: .
d_call: TRBD1
cdr3_nt: TGTGCCAGCAGTTTTCAGGGGGCGAACACCGGGGAGCTGTTTTTT
cdr3_aa: CASSFQGANTGELFF